This T cell receptor (beta chain) stems from a study of technical replicates of blood from several donors. V was clipped by 0 bases and J by 13 bases, with 12 bases between them. Germline assignment: CDR1 MGHDK and CDR2 SYGVNS. The CDR3 is 12 amino acids. Profiling relied on immunoSEQ multiplex PCR, and the TCRdb table lists in-frame clones only, not all of them. The table shows 50,000 to 65,000 clones, with over 85% occurring only once. This clonotype was obtained from a human donor in good health. Some clones in this sample may be carry-over from other donors' samples. Sample: PBMCs. V is TRBV25-1 and J is TRBJ1-2; unclear D gene. The CDR3 spells CASSEYPLYCTF. The CDR3 bases are TGTGCCAGCAGTGAATACCCCCTCTACTGCACCTTC.